This T cell receptor beta chain was recovered during a study of blood T cell repertoires in COVID-19. CDR3 length equals 16 residues. Trimming cost V 4 bases and J 6 bases; bases outside gene matches: 9. The germline V gene has CDR1 SGHRS and CDR2 YFSETQ. Here immunoSEQ multiplex PCR was the method, and the copy in TCRdb shows in-frame clones only, minus some. The sample yields about 230,000 clones, around four fifths seen once. Sequencing was performed on peripheral blood. The receptor was isolated from a woman between 70 and 85 years old with active or convalescent COVID-19. The chain recombines TRBV5-1 with TRBJ2-1, with 11 bases aligning to TRBD1. The CDR3 DNA is TGCGCCAGCAGCGGGACAGGGGGAAGCCCAAGCAATGAGCAGTTCTTC. Amino acids: CASSGTGGSPSNEQFF.